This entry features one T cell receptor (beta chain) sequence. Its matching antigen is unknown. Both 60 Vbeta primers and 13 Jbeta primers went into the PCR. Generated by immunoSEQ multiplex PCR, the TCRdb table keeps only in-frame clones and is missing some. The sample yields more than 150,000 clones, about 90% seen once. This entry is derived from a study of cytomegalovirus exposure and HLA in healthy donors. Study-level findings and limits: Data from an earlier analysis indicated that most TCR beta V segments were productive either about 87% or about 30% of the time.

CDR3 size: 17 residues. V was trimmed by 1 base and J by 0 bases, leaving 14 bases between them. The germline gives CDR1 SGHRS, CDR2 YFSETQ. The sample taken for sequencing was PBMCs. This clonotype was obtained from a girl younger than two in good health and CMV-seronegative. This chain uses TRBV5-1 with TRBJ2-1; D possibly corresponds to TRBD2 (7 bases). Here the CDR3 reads CASSLRGGLSSYNEQFF. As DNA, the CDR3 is TGCGCCAGCAGCTTGAGGGGGGGGCTAAGCTCCTACAATGAGCAGTTCTTC.